The next 6 T cell receptor beta chains were all read from a single sample in a study of blood T cell repertoires in COVID-19. Assay used: immunoSEQ multiplex PCR; TCRdb lists only in-frame clones, some missing. The sample has more than 200,000 clones, more than 70% seen once; the top ten hold 6.3%. The sequenced sample consisted of peripheral blood. The receptors were gathered from a woman under 40 with COVID-19, enrolled during active disease.

The rearrangement joins TRBV19 to TRBJ2-3; D perhaps matches TRBD1 (5 bases). The CDR3 runs 18 residues. Trimming left V 7 bases short and J 2 bases short, with 25 bases between. The germline V gene encodes CDR1 LNHDA and CDR2 SQIVND (reference sequence). CDR3 sequence (DNA): TGTGCCAGTACCAAGACAGTTTCCCCCTCTTTCCTCACAGATACGCAGTATTTT. Residues: CASTKTVSPSFLTDTQYF.

This rearrangement joins TRBV2 to TRBJ2-3, with a possible D match to TRBD1 (5 bases). The germline V and J ends were trimmed by 5 bases and 0 bases, with 6 bases remaining between them. The CDR3 loop spans 13 amino acids. CDR1 is SNHLY and CDR2 is FYNNEI in the germline V gene. In DNA form, the CDR3 reads TGTGCCAGCAGTACAGGTAGCACAGATACGCAGTATTTT. Translating it yields CASSTGSTDTQYF. Based on the CDR3 plus reference TRBV2 and TRBJ2-3, the full variable domain is EPEVTQTPSHQVTQMGQEVILRCVPISNHLYFYWYRQILGQKVEFLVSFYNNEISEKSEIFDDQFSVERPDGSNFTLKIRSTKLEDSAMYFCASSTGSTDTQYFGPGTRLTVL.

The chain employs TRBV18 and TRBJ1-5; TRBD1 agrees at 8 bases. The CDR3 is 14 residues long. V lost 4 bases and J lost 4; bases outside the gene matches: 3. The germline V gene has CDR1 KGHSH and CDR2 LQKENI. DNA for the CDR3: TGTGCCAGCTCACGAAGACAGGGGAATCAGCCCCAGCATTTT. Its protein product is CASSRRQGNQPQHF.

The rearrangement joins TRBV25-1 to TRBJ1-1; 11 nucleotides match TRBD1. V was pared by 2 bases and J by 6 bases, with 8 bases of the junction left unmatched. Germline-derived CDR1 and CDR2 are MGHDK and SYGVNS. CDR3 length equals 16 residues. The CDR3 DNA follows: TGTGCCAGCAGTGAACATCGGACAGGGGGCGCCGCTGAAGCTTTCTTT. This codes for CASSEHRTGGAAEAFF.

The chain couples TRBV5-5 to TRBJ2-3, with 12 bases fitting TRBD1. The CDR3 totals 14 residues. The germline CDR1 and CDR2 sequences are SGHKS and YYEKEE (reference sequence). The J segment lost 4 bases and the V segment lost 7 bases, leaving 4 bases of the junction unmatched. The CDR3 region has the DNA TGTGCCAGCCTCGGGACAGGGGGCCCAGATACGCAGTATTTT. It yields the protein CASLGTGGPDTQYF.

This chain links TRBV29-1 with TRBJ2-3, with TRBD2 identical over 7 bases. The CDR3 is 17 amino acids. Germline lookup yields CDR1 SQVTM and CDR2 ANQGSEA. V shed 3 bases, J shed 6 bases, and the junction held 18 bases outside the gene matches. The CDR3 region has the DNA TGCAGCGTTGATACCGTGGCGGGGGAACGACGCTATGATACGCAGTATTTT. Its translation is CSVDTVAGERRYDTQYF.